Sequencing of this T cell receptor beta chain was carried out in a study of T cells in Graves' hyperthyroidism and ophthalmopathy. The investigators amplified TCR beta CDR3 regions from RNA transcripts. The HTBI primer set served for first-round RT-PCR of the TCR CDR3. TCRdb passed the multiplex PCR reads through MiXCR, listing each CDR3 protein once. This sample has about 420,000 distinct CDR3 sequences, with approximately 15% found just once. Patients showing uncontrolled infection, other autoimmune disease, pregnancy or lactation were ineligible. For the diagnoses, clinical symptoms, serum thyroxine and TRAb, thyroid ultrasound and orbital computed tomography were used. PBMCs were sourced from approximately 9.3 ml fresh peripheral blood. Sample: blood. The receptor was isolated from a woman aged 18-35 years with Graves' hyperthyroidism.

This CDR3 is CASSPHPSGSLVEQFF. The CDR3 DNA is TGTGCCAGCAGTCCCCACCCTAGCGGGAGTTTAGTTGAGCAGTTCTTC. This chain uses TRBV7-2 with TRBJ2-1, with 10 bases fitting TRBD2. Losses at the gene ends were 6 bases for V and 9 bases for J; bases not matched to a gene: 14. The CDR3 is 16 amino acids. Germline values: CDR1 SGHTA, CDR2 FQGNSA.